The clone carrying this TCR beta chain was counted only a few times. Its antigen is as yet unknown. A multiplex PCR was run with 60 Vbeta primers and 13 Jbeta primers. TCRdb keeps only in-frame clones here, not all; method: immunoSEQ multiplex PCR. The table has approximately 150,000 clones, about 75% seen once. These data are taken from a study of cytomegalovirus exposure and HLA in healthy donors. The study's findings and limits: Most TCRs appeared rarely, but some public TCRs recurred in many donors.

Germline trimming cut 6 bases from V and 4 bases from J; bases unmatched to any gene: 10. The CDR3 has 16 amino acids. CDR1 MNHNY and CDR2 SVGAGI come from the germline V gene (reference sequence). This TCR was recovered from a man aged 18 to 29 in good health and CMV-seropositive. The chain recombines TRBV6-6 with TRBJ1-5, with 9 bases aligning to TRBD1. The sequencing input was PBMCs. Here the CDR3 DNA reads TGTGCCAGCAGCCGACGGACCGGGACAGGGAATCAGCCCCAGCATTTT. It specifies CASSRRTGTGNQPQHF.